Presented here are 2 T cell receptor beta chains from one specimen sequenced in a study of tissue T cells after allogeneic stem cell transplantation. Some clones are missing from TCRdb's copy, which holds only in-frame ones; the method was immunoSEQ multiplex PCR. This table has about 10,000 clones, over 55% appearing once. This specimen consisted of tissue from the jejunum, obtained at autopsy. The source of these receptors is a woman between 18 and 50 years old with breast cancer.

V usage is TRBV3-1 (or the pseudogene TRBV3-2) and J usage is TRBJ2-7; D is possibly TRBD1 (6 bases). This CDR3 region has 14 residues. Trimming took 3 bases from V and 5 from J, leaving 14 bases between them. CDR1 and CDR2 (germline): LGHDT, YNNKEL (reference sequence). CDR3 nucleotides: TGTGCCAGCAGCCACTTTACAGGGAACGACGAGCAGTACTTC. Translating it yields CASSHFTGNDEQYF.

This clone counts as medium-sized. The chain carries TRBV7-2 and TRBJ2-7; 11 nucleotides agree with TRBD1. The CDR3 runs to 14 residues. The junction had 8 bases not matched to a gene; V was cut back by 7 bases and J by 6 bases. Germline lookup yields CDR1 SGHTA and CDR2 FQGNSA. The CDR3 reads CASKPDRGLGEQYF. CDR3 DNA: TGTGCCAGCAAACCGGACAGGGGGCTGGGCGAGCAGTACTTC.